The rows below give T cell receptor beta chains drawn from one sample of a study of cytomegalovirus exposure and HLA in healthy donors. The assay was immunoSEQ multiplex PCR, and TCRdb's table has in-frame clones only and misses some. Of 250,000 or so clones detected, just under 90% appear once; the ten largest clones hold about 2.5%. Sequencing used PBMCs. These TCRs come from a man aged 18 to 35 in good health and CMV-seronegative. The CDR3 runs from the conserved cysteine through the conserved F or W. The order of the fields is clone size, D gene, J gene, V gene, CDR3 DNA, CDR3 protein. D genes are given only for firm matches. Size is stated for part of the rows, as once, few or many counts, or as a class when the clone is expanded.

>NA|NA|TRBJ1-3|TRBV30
TGTGCCTCAAGTGGGCTCTCTGGAAACACCATATATTTT
CASSGLSGNTIYF
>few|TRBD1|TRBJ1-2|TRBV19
TGTGCCAGTAGTAGCTCGGGACAGGGACGGACCTTC
CASSSSGQGRTF
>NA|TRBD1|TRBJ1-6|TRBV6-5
TGTGCCAGCAGTTACGGCTGGGACAGGGGGGCACCCCTCCACTTT
CASSYGWDRGAPLHF
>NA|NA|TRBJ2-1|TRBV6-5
TGTGCCAGCACCCCCGCGGGTCTGGGAGACAATGAGCAGTTCTTC
CASTPAGLGDNEQFF
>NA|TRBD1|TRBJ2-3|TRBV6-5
TGTGCCGGCAGTTATTACCGCAGGGGGCCCACAGATACGCAGTATTTT
CAGSYYRRGPTDTQYF
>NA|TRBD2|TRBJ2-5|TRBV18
TGTGCCAGCTCACCGTCGATAGCGGGGGAACAGACCCAGTACTTC
CASSPSIAGEQTQYF
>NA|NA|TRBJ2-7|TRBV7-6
TGTGCCAGCAGCTTAGCCCAGGGTCCCCACGAGCAGTACTTC
CASSLAQGPHEQYF
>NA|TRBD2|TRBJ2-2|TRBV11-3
TGTGCCAGCAGCCCCCCCAGCGGGGGGAACACCGGGGAGCTGTTTTTT
CASSPPSGGNTGELFF
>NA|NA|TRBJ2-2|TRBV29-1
TGCAGCGCCCGGACGGAGGCTGGGGAGCTGTTTTTT
CSARTEAGELFF
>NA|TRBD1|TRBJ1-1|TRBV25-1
TGTGCCAGCAGTAACACAGGGGTTACTGAAGCTTTCTTT
CASSNTGVTEAFF
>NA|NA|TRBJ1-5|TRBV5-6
TGTGCCAGCAGCCCACGGGGGGGCAATCAGCCCCAGCATTTT
CASSPRGGNQPQHF
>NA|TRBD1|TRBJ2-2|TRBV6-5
TGTGCCAGCAGAAGGACAGGGGGCCGGTCCGGGGAGCTGTTTTTT
CASRRTGGRSGELFF
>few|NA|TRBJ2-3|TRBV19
TGTGCCAGTAGTAGACAGCCTAGCACAGATACGCAGTATTTT
CASSRQPSTDTQYF
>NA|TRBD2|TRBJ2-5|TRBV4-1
TGCGCCAGCAGCCACACTAGCGTAGAGACCCAGTACTTC
CASSHTSVETQYF
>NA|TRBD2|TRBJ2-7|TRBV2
TGTGCCAGCAGTGAAGCTCTTAGCGGGGGATACGAGCAGTACTTC
CASSEALSGGYEQYF
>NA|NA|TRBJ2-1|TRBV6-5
TGTGCCAGCAGTTATGGGGCCGATGAGCAGTTCTTC
CASSYGADEQFF
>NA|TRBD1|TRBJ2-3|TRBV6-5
TGTGCCACGACAGGGATGGGGGCAGATACGCAGTATTTT
CATTGMGADTQYF
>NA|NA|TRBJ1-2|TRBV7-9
TGTGCCGGGAGTTTGGTCACCTTC
CAGSLVTF
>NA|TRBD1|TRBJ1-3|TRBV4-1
TGCGCCAGCAGCCACCCGACAGGGTACGGTGCGATAGACACCATATATTTT
CASSHPTGYGAIDTIYF
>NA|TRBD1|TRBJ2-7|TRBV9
TGTGCCAGCAGCGTGGGACAGGGGTTCGCCTACGAGCAGTACTTC
CASSVGQGFAYEQYF
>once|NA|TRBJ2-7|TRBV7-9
TGTGCCAGCAGTCCATCCGGTAGCTCCTACGAGCAGTACTTC
CASSPSGSSYEQYF
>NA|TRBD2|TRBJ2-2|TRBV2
TGTGCCAGCAGGGGACTAGCGGGAGTGACCGGGGAGCTGTTTTTT
CASRGLAGVTGELFF
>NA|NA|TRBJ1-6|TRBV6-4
TGTGCCAGCAGCCCGTCCCAGGAGCGGGGATCACCCCTCCACTTT
CASSPSQERGSPLHF
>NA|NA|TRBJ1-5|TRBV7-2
TGTGCCAGCACCCCTAATGGGGGCAAGCCCCAGCATTTT
CASTPNGGKPQHF
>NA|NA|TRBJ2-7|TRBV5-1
TGCGCCAGCAGCTTTCTGGGGGTAGCGGACGAGCAGTACTTC
CASSFLGVADEQYF
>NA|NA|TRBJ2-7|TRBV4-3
TGCGCCAGCAGCCAAGATTCGACTAGTCGTCTCGAGCAGTACTTC
CASSQDSTSRLEQYF
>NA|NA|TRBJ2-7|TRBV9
TGTGCCAGCAGCTTCCGACAGTCTACCTACGAGCAGTACTTC
CASSFRQSTYEQYF
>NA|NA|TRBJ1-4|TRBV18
TGTGCCAGCTCACGAGCAGGAAATGAAAAACTGTTTTTT
CASSRAGNEKLFF
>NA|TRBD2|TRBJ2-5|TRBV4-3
TGCGCCAGCAGCCAATTGGTCCGGGGACTAGCGGTCCAAGAGACCCAGTACTTC
CASSQLVRGLAVQETQYF
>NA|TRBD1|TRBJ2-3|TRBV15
TGTGCCACCAGCAGACCCGGGACAGCATACACAGATACGCAGTATTTT
CATSRPGTAYTDTQYF
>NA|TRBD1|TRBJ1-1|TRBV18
TGTGCCAGCTCACCCGGACAGGGAGGGACTGAAGCTTTCTTT
CASSPGQGGTEAFF
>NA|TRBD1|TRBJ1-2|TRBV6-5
TGTGCCAGCAGTTACGGGCAGGGGGTTCATGGCTACACCTTC
CASSYGQGVHGYTF
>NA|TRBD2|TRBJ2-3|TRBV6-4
TGTGCCAGCAGTGAGACGGCGGGGGGGCCAGATACGCAGTATTTT
CASSETAGGPDTQYF
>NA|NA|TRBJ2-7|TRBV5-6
TGTGCCAGCAGCCCCCAGGGTATCGACGAGCAGTACTTC
CASSPQGIDEQYF
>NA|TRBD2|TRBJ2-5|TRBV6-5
TGTGCCAGCAGTTTCTTAGCGGGACCTCAAGAGACCCAGTACTTC
CASSFLAGPQETQYF
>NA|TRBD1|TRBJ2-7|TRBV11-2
TGTGCCAGCAGCTCACCCAGGGACAGAATAACCTACGAGCAGTACTTC
CASSSPRDRITYEQYF
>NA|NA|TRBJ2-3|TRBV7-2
TGTGCCAGCAGCATCCTAGGCCCCACAGATACGCAGTATTTT
CASSILGPTDTQYF
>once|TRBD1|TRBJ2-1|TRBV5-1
TGCGCCAGCAGCTTGCCCAGGACAGGCCCCAGGGGTGAGCAGTTCTTC
CASSLPRTGPRGEQFF
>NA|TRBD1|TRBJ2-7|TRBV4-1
TGCGCCAGCAGCCTTAAGTTTAGAAGATCCGGGACAGGGTTGGACGAGCAGTACTTC
CASSLKFRRSGTGLDEQYF
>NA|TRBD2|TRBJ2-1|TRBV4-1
TGCGCCAGCAGCCAACAAGCGGGACTAGCGGGAGGGGGGATGAATGAGCAGTTCTTC
CASSQQAGLAGGGMNEQFF
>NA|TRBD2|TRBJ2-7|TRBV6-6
TGTGCCAGCAGTTATGGGGAGGGGTTCGAGCAGTACTTC
CASSYGEGFEQYF
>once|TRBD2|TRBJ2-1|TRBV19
TGTGCCAGTAGGGGGGGGACTAGCTTTTTAGACAATGAGCAGTTCTTC
CASRGGTSFLDNEQFF
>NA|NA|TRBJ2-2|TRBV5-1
TGCGCCAGCAGCTTGGGGGACACTGTCGGGGAGCTGTTTTTT
CASSLGDTVGELFF
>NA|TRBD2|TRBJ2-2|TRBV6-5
TGTGCCAGCAGTAGTAGCGGGAGTCGGTCCGGGGAGCTGTTTTTT
CASSSSGSRSGELFF
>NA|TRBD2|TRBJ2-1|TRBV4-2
TGTGCCAGCAGCCATCCGGGACTAGCGGCCAATGAGCAGTTCTTC
CASSHPGLAANEQFF
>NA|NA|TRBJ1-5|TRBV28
TGTGCCAGCAGTTTTCCGGGGTTGAGCAATCAGCCCCAGCATTTT
CASSFPGLSNQPQHF
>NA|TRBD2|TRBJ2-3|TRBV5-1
TGCGCCAGCAGCCACTGGCGGGAGGGTTCCCCGGATACGCAGTATTTT
CASSHWREGSPDTQYF
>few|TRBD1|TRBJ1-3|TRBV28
TGTGCCGGCCAGGGGACAGGGTATGGAAACACCATATATTTT
CAGQGTGYGNTIYF
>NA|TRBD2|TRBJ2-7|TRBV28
TGTGCCAGCAGTTTACGGCGGGAGGGCCGCGAGCAGTACTTC
CASSLRREGREQYF
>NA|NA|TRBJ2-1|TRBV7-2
TGTGCCAGCAGCTTAGCGCTCGCCGCGGGGCCCAATGAGCAGTTCTTC
CASSLALAAGPNEQFF
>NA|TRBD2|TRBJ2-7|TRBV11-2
TGTGCCAGCAGCTTAGGTCCTAGCGGGCACTACGAGCAGTACTTC
CASSLGPSGHYEQYF
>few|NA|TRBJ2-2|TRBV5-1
TGCGCCACCACCACAGGGCCGAACACCGGGGAGCTGTTTTTT
CATTTGPNTGELFF
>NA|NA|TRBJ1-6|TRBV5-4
TGTGCCAGCAGCCCAGACAGAAATTCACCCCTCCACTTT
CASSPDRNSPLHF
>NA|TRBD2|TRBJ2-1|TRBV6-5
TGTGCCAGCAGAAAGCGGGAGACCCCCTACAATGAGCAGTTCTTC
CASRKRETPYNEQFF